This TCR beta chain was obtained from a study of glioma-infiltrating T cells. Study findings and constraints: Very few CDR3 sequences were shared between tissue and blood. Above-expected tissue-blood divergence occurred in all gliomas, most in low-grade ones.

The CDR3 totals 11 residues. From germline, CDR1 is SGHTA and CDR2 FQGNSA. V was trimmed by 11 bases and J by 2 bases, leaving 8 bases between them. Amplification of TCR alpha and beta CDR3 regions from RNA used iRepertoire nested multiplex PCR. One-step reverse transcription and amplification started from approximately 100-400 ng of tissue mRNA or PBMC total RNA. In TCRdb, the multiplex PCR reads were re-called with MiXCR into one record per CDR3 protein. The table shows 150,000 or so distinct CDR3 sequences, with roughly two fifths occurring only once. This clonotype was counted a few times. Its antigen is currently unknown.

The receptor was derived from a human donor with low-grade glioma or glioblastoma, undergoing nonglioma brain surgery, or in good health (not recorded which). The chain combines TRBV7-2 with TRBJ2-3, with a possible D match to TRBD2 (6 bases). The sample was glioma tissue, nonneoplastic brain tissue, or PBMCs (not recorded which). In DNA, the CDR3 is TGTGCCCGCGGGGACACAGATACGCAGTATTTT. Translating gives CARGDTDTQYF.